This T cell receptor (beta chain) was observed in a study of cytomegalovirus exposure and HLA in healthy donors. Study-wide results and limits: The study dropped some indistinguishable V segments, TRBV6-2 and TRBV6-3 among them.

PCR used 60 Vbeta primers and 13 Jbeta primers. Sequencing was performed with immunoSEQ multiplex PCR; in TCRdb, only in-frame clones are kept and a portion is missing. Of some 190,000 clones listed, around 80% are singletons. Trimming pared 5 bases from V and 0 bases from J, leaving 13 bases between. The CDR3 has 15 amino acids. The germline V gene has CDR1 SGHVS and CDR2 FNYEAQ. As concerns this clone: Its antigen remains unknown.

The sequenced sample consisted of PBMCs. This chain links TRBV7-6 with TRBJ1-1; weak D call: TRBD1 (6 bases). The source of this sequence is a man aged 18 to 30 in good health and CMV-seronegative. In DNA form, the CDR3 reads TGTGCCAGCAGCGCAACACAGGGAATGAACACTGAAGCTTTCTTT. It specifies CASSATQGMNTEAFF.